These T cell receptor beta chains were read from a single sample in a study of spatial heterogeneity in lung cancer. From the 5' RACE reads, TCRdb called clonotypes with MiXCR, one entry per CDR3 protein. This sample has about 70,000 distinct CDR3 sequences, with approximately 9% found just once. The starting material was PBMCs, obtained at follow-up. The receptors stem from a female donor with early-stage non-small cell lung cancer. Both conserved end residues are part of each CDR3. The D gene is left open where the match is weak.

d_call: NA; v_call: TRBV24-1; cdr3_length: 19; cdr3_aa: CATSEPGISAAGSYNEQFF
d_call: NA; v_call: TRBV9; cdr3_length: 14; cdr3_aa: CASSPMGLDNEQFF
d_call: NA; v_call: TRBV15; cdr3_length: 14; cdr3_aa: CATSRQGYNSPLHF
d_call: NA; v_call: TRBV28; cdr3_length: 14; cdr3_aa: CATGGSQGAYEQYF
d_call: NA; v_call: TRBV15; cdr3_length: 13; cdr3_aa: CATVLSLGDTQYF
d_call: TRBD2; v_call: TRBV10-1; cdr3_length: 16; cdr3_aa: CASSGSGGPGYNEQFF
d_call: TRBD1; v_call: TRBV11-2; cdr3_length: 14; cdr3_aa: CASSPWDSSYEQYF
d_call: NA; v_call: TRBV7-2; cdr3_length: 17; cdr3_aa: CASSPQWGGGAKNIQYF
d_call: TRBD1; v_call: TRBV11-2; cdr3_length: 12; cdr3_aa: CASSFGQGEAFF
d_call: TRBD2; v_call: TRBV5-1; cdr3_length: 16; cdr3_aa: CASSLLAGGLGDEQFF
d_call: TRBD1; v_call: TRBV7-2; cdr3_length: 17; cdr3_aa: CASSPFRDRVAKNIQYF
d_call: NA; v_call: TRBV18; cdr3_length: 16; cdr3_aa: CASSPPGTGRIHGYTF
d_call: TRBD2; v_call: TRBV4-1; cdr3_length: 17; cdr3_aa: CASSRGTSGSVENEQFF
d_call: NA; v_call: TRBV12-3/TRBV12-4; cdr3_length: 12; cdr3_aa: CASSRPRAVLTF
d_call: TRBD1; v_call: TRBV5-1; cdr3_length: 14; cdr3_aa: CASSQTGGDYGYTF
d_call: TRBD2; v_call: TRBV5-1; cdr3_length: 13; cdr3_aa: CASSTGTTYEQYF
d_call: NA; v_call: TRBV20-1; cdr3_length: 15; cdr3_aa: CSAPGSARFGTEAFF
d_call: TRBD2; v_call: TRBV7-3; cdr3_length: 16; cdr3_aa: CASSQVPGGGTDTQYF
d_call: TRBD1; v_call: TRBV12-3/TRBV12-4; cdr3_length: 15; cdr3_aa: CASTLLGQVNTEAFF
d_call: NA; v_call: TRBV29-1; cdr3_length: 15; cdr3_aa: CSVRNPGSGSQPQHF
d_call: NA; v_call: TRBV12-3/TRBV12-4; cdr3_length: 12; cdr3_aa: CASSFLVHEQFF
d_call: NA; v_call: TRBV19; cdr3_length: 13; cdr3_aa: CASSTNSNQPQHF
d_call: NA; v_call: TRBV6-1; cdr3_length: 16; cdr3_aa: CASSGVDTHSKNIQYF
d_call: NA; v_call: TRBV23-1; cdr3_length: 14; cdr3_aa: CASSHSDTTGELFF
d_call: TRBD2; v_call: TRBV12-3/TRBV12-4; cdr3_length: 15; cdr3_aa: CASRGLADSYNEQFF
d_call: NA; v_call: TRBV7-8; cdr3_length: 13; cdr3_aa: CASSPTREETQYF
d_call: TRBD1; v_call: TRBV28; cdr3_length: 15; cdr3_aa: CASSLSGQGWTEAFF
d_call: NA; v_call: TRBV7-9; cdr3_length: 11; cdr3_aa: CASSRTVGAFF
d_call: NA; v_call: TRBV5-4; cdr3_length: 14; cdr3_aa: CASSLIGTNEKLFF
d_call: TRBD2; v_call: TRBV5-1; cdr3_length: 15; cdr3_aa: CASSVLAGGLYEQYF
d_call: TRBD1; v_call: TRBV3-1; cdr3_length: 12; cdr3_aa: CASSRTGNEQYF
d_call: NA; v_call: TRBV3-1; cdr3_length: 15; cdr3_aa: CASSPEGARANEQFF
d_call: NA; v_call: TRBV5-4; cdr3_length: 17; cdr3_aa: CASSFFPMGEPEAEAFF
d_call: TRBD1; v_call: TRBV20-1; cdr3_length: 13; cdr3_aa: CSATTGGGVEQYF
d_call: NA; v_call: TRBV4-1; cdr3_length: 14; cdr3_aa: CASSPLESEETQYF
d_call: NA; v_call: TRBV25-1; cdr3_length: 14; cdr3_aa: CASSESQAYYGYTF
d_call: NA; v_call: TRBV6-1; cdr3_length: 12; cdr3_aa: CASLAGPDTQYF
d_call: NA; v_call: TRBV7-9; cdr3_length: 14; cdr3_aa: CASSLVSGANVLTF